This paragraph reports one TCR beta chain. CDR3 length: 12 amino acids. The germline V and J ends were trimmed by 7 bases and 2 bases, with 11 bases remaining between them. Germline CDR1 and CDR2: SQVTM and ANQGSEA. This specimen belongs to a study of OX40 agonist ivuxolimab in advanced cancers. The data were produced by immunoSEQ multiplex PCR, yet TCRdb's version contains in-frame clones alone and is incomplete. Found here are approximately 74,000 clones, approximately 92% of them singletons; the top ten hold 0.32%. The sample consisted of CD4+ or CD8+ T cells sorted from blood, taken in a trial of the OX40 agonist ivuxolimab. This rearrangement joins TRBV29-1 to TRBJ2-5; weak D call: TRBD2 (5 bases). The TCR sequence derives from an adult with an advanced solid tumor such as melanoma, head and neck, liver or kidney cancer. DNA for the CDR3: TGCAGCGCCGCGGGTGCACAAGAGACCCAGTACTTC. Its protein product is CSAAGAQETQYF. The full variable domain, completed using reference TRBV29-1 and TRBJ2-5, is SAVISQKPSRDICQRGTSLTIQCQVDSQVTMMFWYRQQPGQSLTLIATANQGSEATYESGFVIDKFPISRPNLTFSTLTVSNMSPEDSSIYLCSAAGAQETQYFGPGTRLLVL.